This is a list of T cell receptor beta chains from one sample in a study of cytomegalovirus exposure and HLA in healthy donors. The assay was immunoSEQ multiplex PCR, and TCRdb's table has in-frame clones only and misses some. The data show just over 150,000 clones, 80% to 90% seen once. Sequenced: PBMCs. The receptor source for this set is a woman aged 18 to 35 in good health and CMV-seronegative. Both conserved end residues are part of each CDR3. The order of the fields is D gene, V gene, clone size, J gene, CDR3 protein, CDR3 DNA. D genes are given only for firm matches. Rows may omit the clone size; those that give it use once, few, many or a size class.

TRBD2	TRBV9	.	TRBJ2-2	CASSASGTSVTGELFF	TGTGCCAGCAGCGCCAGCGGTACTAGCGTCACCGGGGAGCTGTTTTTT
.	TRBV6-6	once	TRBJ2-3	CASSYLGVASTDTQYF	TGTGCCAGCAGTTACCTCGGGGTAGCGAGCACAGATACGCAGTATTTT
TRBD1	TRBV29-1	.	TRBJ2-3	CSVLTGVSTDTQYF	TGCAGCGTCCTTACAGGGGTGTCCACAGATACGCAGTATTTT
.	TRBV7-9	.	TRBJ2-3	CASSYQSERSDTQYF	TGTGCCAGCAGCTACCAGTCCGAGAGGTCAGATACGCAGTATTTT
TRBD2	TRBV19	.	TRBJ2-1	CASSVILAGGNNEQFF	TGTGCCAGTAGTGTTATACTAGCGGGAGGTAACAATGAGCAGTTCTTC
.	TRBV7-9	few	TRBJ2-1	CASGSGAGGYNEQFF	TGTGCCAGTGGGTCGGGAGCTGGGGGCTACAATGAGCAGTTCTTC
TRBD2	TRBV27	.	TRBJ2-5	CASSFLAGETQYF	TGTGCCAGCAGTTTTCTAGCGGGAGAGACCCAGTACTTC
.	TRBV5-1	.	TRBJ1-2	CASSRDTAYGYTF	TGCGCCAGCAGTCGAGACACAGCCTATGGCTACACCTTC
TRBD1	TRBV9	.	TRBJ2-3	CASSVGTGSPDTQYF	TGTGCCAGCAGCGTAGGGACAGGGAGCCCAGATACGCAGTATTTT
TRBD1	TRBV7-6	.	TRBJ1-5	CASSLRGTGNQPQHF	TGTGCCAGCAGCTTACGCGGGACAGGGAATCAGCCCCAGCATTTT
TRBD2	TRBV6-5	.	TRBJ2-7	CASRYRGGLGEQYF	TGTGCCAGCAGGTACCGGGGGGGCTTAGGCGAGCAGTACTTC
.	TRBV30	.	TRBJ1-2	CAWSVRGVVPSYTF	TGTGCCTGGAGTGTACGGGGTGTGGTTCCCTCCTACACCTTC
TRBD1	TRBV2	.	TRBJ2-1	CASSRDRGSNEQFF	TGTGCCAGTTCCCGGGACAGGGGGTCGAATGAGCAGTTCTTC
TRBD2	TRBV30	once	TRBJ2-1	CASQMTSRNEQFF	TGTGCCTCCCAAATGACTAGCAGGAATGAGCAGTTCTTC
.	TRBV18	.	TRBJ2-7	CASSPDPEAYEQYF	TGTGCCAGCTCACCAGACCCCGAGGCCTACGAGCAGTACTTC
.	TRBV5-1	.	TRBJ1-1	CASSVGGQAEAFF	TGCGCCAGCAGCGTGGGGGGGCAGGCTGAAGCTTTCTTT
.	TRBV19	.	TRBJ1-1	CASSIWGGTEAFF	TGTGCCAGTAGTATATGGGGGGGGACTGAAGCTTTCTTT
TRBD2	TRBV14	.	TRBJ2-3	CASRLAATDTQYF	TGTGCCAGCCGACTAGCGGCCACAGATACGCAGTATTTT
.	TRBV9	.	TRBJ2-7	CASSAGQLAEQYF	TGTGCCAGCAGCGCCGGACAGTTAGCCGAGCAGTACTTC
TRBD1	TRBV19	.	TRBJ2-7	CASSHGQVPSYEQYF	TGTGCCAGTAGTCATGGACAGGTACCCTCCTACGAGCAGTACTTC
.	TRBV27	.	TRBJ1-2	CASSFFVGGANYGYTF	TGTGCCAGCAGTTTTTTTGTAGGGGGAGCTAACTATGGCTACACCTTC
.	TRBV19	.	TRBJ2-5	CASSIERVRGVGQETQYF	TGTGCCAGTAGTATAGAGAGGGTGCGGGGCGTGGGACAAGAGACCCAGTACTTC
TRBD2	TRBV7-9	.	TRBJ2-1	CASQRGLVDEQFF	TGTGCCAGCCAGCGGGGTTTGGTGGATGAGCAGTTCTTC
.	TRBV10-3	.	TRBJ1-2	CAISGFRGDYTF	TGTGCCATCAGTGGCTTCCGGGGGGATTACACCTTC
.	TRBV5-1	.	TRBJ2-5	CASSLRPSGVQETQYF	TGCGCCAGCAGCTTGAGGCCTTCCGGGGTCCAAGAGACCCAGTACTTC
.	TRBV7-9	.	TRBJ2-2	CASSNSAGELFF	TGTGCCAGCAGCAACTCGGCCGGGGAGCTGTTTTTT
.	TRBV25-1	.	TRBJ1-6	CASSGWAGGYNSPLHF	TGTGCCAGCAGTGGGTGGGCCGGGGGGTATAATTCACCCCTCCACTTT
.	TRBV5-8	.	TRBJ2-7	CASSRFLDSPGYSYEQYF	TGTGCCAGCAGCCGTTTTCTGGACAGCCCGGGATACTCCTACGAGCAGTACTTC
.	TRBV6-1	.	TRBJ1-3	CASSVDTSGNTIYF	TGTGCCAGCAGCGTGGACACCTCTGGAAACACCATATATTTT
TRBD1	TRBV19	.	TRBJ2-7	CASSMVTGGLLQYF	TGTGCCAGTAGTATGGTGACAGGGGGTCTTCTGCAGTACTTC
.	TRBV29-1	.	TRBJ2-1	CSVTPAGNEQFF	TGCAGCGTTACCCCAGCGGGCAATGAGCAGTTCTTC
TRBD2	TRBV19	.	TRBJ2-7	CASSGRTSGRAGQYF	TGTGCCAGTAGTGGCCGGACTAGCGGGAGGGCGGGGCAGTACTTC
.	TRBV2	.	TRBJ1-1	CASSESKAFF	TGTGCCAGCAGTGAATCTAAAGCTTTCTTT
.	TRBV10-3	.	TRBJ2-7	CAISEFRGEQYF	TGTGCCATCAGTGAGTTCAGGGGCGAGCAGTACTTC
.	TRBV18	.	TRBJ2-7	CASSPKSDRRTYEQYF	TGTGCCAGCTCACCAAAATCAGACAGGAGGACCTACGAGCAGTACTTC
.	TRBV21-1	once	TRBJ1-2	CASSKGGYGHGYTF	TGTGCCAGCAGCAAAGGAGGGTACGGCCATGGCTACACCTTC
TRBD1	TRBV7-8	.	TRBJ1-5	CASSGRTGDNQPQHF	TGTGCCAGCAGCGGGCGGACAGGGGACAATCAGCCCCAGCATTTT
.	TRBV15	.	TRBJ1-4	CATSRDYRTAANEKLFF	TGTGCCACCAGCAGAGATTATAGGACAGCTGCTAATGAAAAACTGTTTTTT
TRBD1	TRBV2	.	TRBJ2-1	CASTGGRGSYNEQFF	TGTGCCAGTACAGGGGGCCGGGGCTCCTACAATGAGCAGTTCTTC
.	TRBV9	.	TRBJ1-2	CASSPNTLEDGYTF	TGTGCCAGCAGCCCGAACACCCTCGAGGATGGCTACACCTTC
TRBD1	TRBV2	.	TRBJ1-2	CASRGTGHGYTF	TGTGCCAGCAGGGGGACAGGCCATGGCTACACCTTC
TRBD1	TRBV7-9	.	TRBJ1-2	CASSLQQQARGRHYGYTF	TGTGCCAGCAGCTTGCAGCAGCAGGCCAGGGGGAGGCACTATGGCTACACCTTC